Given below is one TCR beta chain in context. Antigen specificity is unknown. PCR primers comprised 60 Vbeta and 13 Jbeta primers. Some clones are missing from TCRdb's copy, which holds only in-frame ones; the method was immunoSEQ multiplex PCR. The profile shows 150,000 to 200,000 clones, 75% to 90% of them singletons. The data were taken from a study of cytomegalovirus exposure and HLA in healthy donors. Study results and caveats: Researchers reported in a later analysis that a missense DCLRE1C variant was tied to TCR beta V- and J-gene trimming. A later analysis found most CMV-associated TCR beta chains apparently HLA-restricted. Likely technical artifact: a cluster of highly shared sequence variants.

Germline V gene data show CDR1 as SGHRS and CDR2 as YFSETQ. The CDR3 covers 15 residues. V lost 4 bases and J 0 bases, leaving 11 bases between the germline ends. The source of this sequence is a woman between 18 and 29 years old in good health and CMV-seronegative. Sequenced material: PBMCs. The gene calls are TRBV5-1 and TRBJ1-5; D uncertain. The CDR3 is CASSQDGNSNQPQHF. DNA for the CDR3: TGCGCCAGCAGCCAGGACGGGAATAGCAATCAGCCCCAGCATTTT.